Given below is one T cell receptor (beta chain) in context. The antigen is not known. The source of the sample is a study of Ad26.COV2.S vaccination and SARS-CoV-2 variants. Notes on the study in general: The breadth of spike-specific CD8+ and CD4+ T cell responses after vaccination was reportedly substantial.

Profiling relied on immunoSEQ multiplex PCR, and the TCRdb table lists in-frame clones only, not all of them. The profile shows more than 250,000 clones, about 90% of them singletons. Documented treatment: over 15 received Ad26.COV2.S at low or high dose, single or two shots; about 5 received placebo; per-sample allocation not given. The samples date from day 63 after the first vaccine or placebo injection. The material sequenced was peripheral blood, taken in a trial of Ad26.COV2.S vaccine versus placebo. The sequence was collected from a person between 18 and 65 years old who received the Ad26.COV2.S COVID-19 vaccine or a placebo.

The CDR3 DNA follows: TGCGCCAGCAGCCAGACGGGACGCCCCGGTCGCACCGGGGAGCTGTTTTTT. Encoded protein: CASSQTGRPGRTGELFF. The V and J genes are TRBV4-1 and TRBJ2-2, with D perhaps matching TRBD1 or TRBD2 (5 bases each). Trimming pared 3 bases from V and 4 bases from J, leaving 18 bases between. CDR3 length equals 17 residues. Germline V CDR1 and CDR2: MGHRA, YSYEKL.